This T cell receptor beta chain was profiled in a study of CD8+CD57+ T cells in acquired aplastic anemia. In the study overall: The study obtained an average of around 2.9 ug of DNA from sorted CD4+ and CD8+ cells.

TCR beta VDJ and CDR3 profiles were obtained from a genomic DNA template. TCRdb reanalysed the reads using MiXCR and keeps one entry per CDR3 protein. The data show approximately 300,000 distinct CDR3 sequences, roughly 61% seen once. Trimming stripped 7 bases from V and 3 bases from J, with 19 bases between. The germline V gene has CDR1 SNHLY and CDR2 FYNNEI. The CDR3 is 15 residues long. Overall study results and limits: Overlapping CD8+ CDR3 repertoires of patients and controls contained approximately 28 shared sequences. Patient and control CD8+ Simpson's diversity was not significantly different.

A remark on this clonotype: Antigen: not known.

Sequencing was done on patients that had shown CD8+CD57+ cell expansion by flow cytometry. Each patient gave a blood sample that was collected before any therapy had been received. The V and J genes are TRBV2 and TRBJ2-7; D assignment may be TRBD1 or TRBD2 (6 bases each). Source material: sorted CD4+, CD8+, or CD8+CD57+ T cells (not recorded which) from PBMCs. The TCR comes from a human donor with aplastic anemia. CDR3 protein: CASTKGGQRVYEQYF. In nucleotides, the CDR3 is TGTGCCAGCACCAAAGGGGGGCAGAGGGTCTACGAGCAGTACTTC.